This TCR beta chain came from a study of T-cell reconstitution after alpha-beta-depleted transplantation in children. The authors prepared the TCRbeta library with unique molecular identifiers. TCRdb re-derived calls from the PCR reads in MiXCR, one entry per CDR3 protein. The table includes 700,000 or so distinct CDR3 sequences, around 13% detected once. Study results and caveats: Where alpha-beta T cells came from about two months after transplant was reportedly several hundred expanded graft clones. Day-60 TCRbeta diversity that was high in some patients was derived from surviving recipient T cells and thymic progenitors. Among T cells one year after transplant, newly produced cells accounted for most counts and diversity.

In its sample, this clonotype was seen many times. What it binds is not known. V shed 3 bases, J shed 5 bases, and the junction held 5 bases outside the gene matches. The CDR3 has 15 amino acids. The V gene's germline CDR1 is MGHRA and CDR2 YSYEKL. Sequenced here: PBMCs, sampled before TCRalphabeta/CD19-depleted stem cell transplant. The chain carries TRBV4-1 and TRBJ2-7; 12 bases map to TRBD2. The TCR sequence derives from a girl aged 2-10 years with congenital amegakaryocytic thrombocytopenia, due to receive a stem cell transplant. CDR3 DNA sequence: TGCGCCAGCAGCCAGCCGACTAGCGGGAGTAACGAGCAGTACTTC. The encoded protein is CASSQPTSGSNEQYF.